These 18 T cell receptor beta chains were all obtained from the same sample, sequenced in a study of cytomegalovirus exposure and HLA in healthy donors listed by TCRdb under 2017. Library method: the immunoSEQ multiplex PCR assay. A mixture of 60 forward primers for TCR Vbeta segments and 13 reverse primers for TCR Jbeta segments was used in the multiplex PCR. This is the immuneACCESS table as TCRdb keeps it, with only in-frame sequences that have V and J called. A part of the clones is gone; compared with another copy, unresolved V genes explain less than half, and the rest is unexplained. The sample records just under 70,000 clones, about 81% of which are singletons. Approximately 6.2% of the sample lies in the top ten. Input material: PBMCs. All receptors derive from a human donor in good health.

As for this clone: The sample contains more than one DNA sequence encoding this CDR3. The gene calls are TRBV7-3 and TRBJ2-6; the D gene is possibly TRBD1 (6 bases). Germline values: CDR1 SGHTA, CDR2 FQGTGA. The CDR3 is made up of 16 amino acids. V was cut by 1 base and J by 2 bases, with 9 bases left in between. The CDR3 bases are TGTGCCAGCAGCTTAAGTCCAGGGGCTGGGGCCAACGTCCTGACTTTC. This sequence encodes CASSLSPGAGANVLTF.

The chain joins TRBV19 to TRBJ2-3; 9 bases are a match to TRBD1. Trimming removed 4 bases from V and 0 bases from J; junction bases left unmatched: 5. CDR3 length: 16 amino acids. Germline V CDR1 and CDR2: LNHDA, SQIVND (reference sequence). CDR3 residues: CASSRGTGTSTDTQYF. The CDR3 DNA reads as TGTGCCAGTAGTAGGGGGACAGGGACTAGCACAGATACGCAGTATTTT. Variable domain in full (rest from reference TRBV19 and TRBJ2-3): DGGITQSPKYLFRKEGQNVTLSCEQNLNHDAMYWYRQDPGQGLRLIYYSQIVNDFQKGDIAEGYSVSREKKESFPLTVTSAQKNPTAFYLCASSRGTGTSTDTQYFGPGTRLTVL.

This chain uses TRBV7-2 with TRBJ2-3; D is perhaps TRBD2 (7 bases). The V and J ends lost 2 bases and 4 bases respectively, with 13 bases between them. CDR3 size: 15 residues. CDR1 and CDR2 (germline): SGHTA, FQGNSA. CDR3 nucleotide sequence: TGTGCCAGCAGCTTAAGGGGGGGGGCGTCAGATACGCAGTATTTT. It yields the protein CASSLRGGASDTQYF.

The rearrangement uses TRBV6-1 and TRBJ1-6; no reliable D call. Germline-derived CDR1 and CDR2 are MNHNS and SASEGT. Trimming removed 6 bases from V and 9 bases from J, with 15 bases in between. This CDR3 is 14 amino acids long. For the CDR3, the DNA is TGTGCCAGCAGGGGCTTAACACTCGGTTCACCCCTCCACTTT. Protein: CASRGLTLGSPLHF.

The sample holds a few counts of this clone. This chain links TRBV6-5 with TRBJ1-6, with 7 bases that match TRBD1. V trimming: 6 bases; J trimming: 7 bases; junction bases outside the gene matches: 9. This CDR3 is built from 15 residues. Germline values: CDR1 MNHEY, CDR2 SVGAGI. The CDR3 here is CASSRKGQINSPLHF. CDR3 in DNA: TGTGCCAGCAGCCGAAAGGGACAGATAAATTCACCCCTCCACTTT.

The chain uses TRBV27 and TRBJ1-5; 7 nucleotides align to TRBD1. CDR1 is MNHEY, CDR2 SMNVEV, per germline (reference sequence). The length of the CDR3 is 14 residues. The J segment lost 2 bases and the V segment lost 5 bases, leaving 3 bases of the junction unmatched. The CDR3 spells CASSPQGGNQPQHF. The CDR3 nucleotides read TGTGCCAGCAGTCCCCAGGGGGGCAATCAGCCCCAGCATTTT.

The V and J genes are TRBV5-1 and TRBJ1-1; maybe TRBD1 (5 bases). Trimming cost V 0 bases and J 5 bases, with 8 bases left between them. The CDR3 is made up of 13 amino acids. Germline CDR1 reads SGHRS; CDR2 reads YFSETQ. CDR3 region: CASSLGEGTEAFF. CDR3 in DNA: TGCGCCAGCAGCTTGGGGGAGGGGACTGAAGCTTTCTTT.

The V gene is TRBV5-5, the J gene TRBJ2-2, with 7 bases identical to TRBD2. Germline V gene lookup returns CDR1 SGHKS and CDR2 YYEKEE (reference sequence). The J segment lost 4 bases and the V segment lost 0 bases, leaving 9 bases of the junction unmatched. CDR3 length: 17 amino acids. This chain's CDR3 is CASSLAPFGGTTGELFF. CDR3 DNA: TGTGCCAGCAGCTTGGCCCCCTTCGGGGGGACCACCGGGGAGCTGTTTTTT.

The genes are TRBV6-6 and TRBJ2-7, with D possibly TRBD1 on 6 matching bases. The CDR3 spans 14 residues. Deletions cut 7 bases from V and 4 bases from J, with 17 bases between. The germline V gene has CDR1 MNHNY and CDR2 SVGAGI (reference sequence). The DNA of the CDR3 is TGTGCCAGCACGCTTAGTGACAGGCCTTACGAGCAGTACTTC. Translated, it gives CASTLSDRPYEQYF.

The chain combines TRBV30 with TRBJ2-1, with D possibly matching TRBD2 (6 bases). V lost 4 bases and J lost 2, with 18 bases in between. CDR3 length: 16 residues. In germline, CDR1 is GTSNPN, CDR2 SVGIG (reference sequence). DNA of the CDR3: TGTGCCTGGACCCCCCGTGCGGCGGGACCCTACAATGAGCAGTTCTTC. It specifies CAWTPRAAGPYNEQFF.

This chain's CDR3 is CASSMGRGRTDTQYF. In DNA, the CDR3 is TGTGCCAGTAGTATGGGTAGGGGGCGAACAGATACGCAGTATTTT. The chain carries TRBV19 and TRBJ2-3; 7 bases fit TRBD1. The trim removed 3 bases at V and 3 bases at J, leaving 6 bases unmatched. From germline, CDR1 is LNHDA and CDR2 SQIVND (reference sequence). The CDR3 runs to 15 residues.

The rearrangement joins TRBV10-3 to TRBJ2-5; possible D gene TRBD1, 7 bases. Germline CDR1 reads ENHRY; CDR2 reads SYGVKD. Trimming removed 7 bases from V and 5 bases from J, with 17 bases in between. The CDR3 has 14 residues. The CDR3 here is CAIKGGRGDETQYF. The CDR3, as DNA: TGTGCCATCAAGGGAGGCAGGGGGGACGAGACCCAGTACTTC.

In DNA form, the CDR3 reads TGTGCCAGCAGCTTAGGAGCGAGCGCCTTGAATGAGCAGTTCTTC. This codes for CASSLGASALNEQFF. The chain uses TRBV7-9 and TRBJ2-1; D unresolved. The CDR3 sequence is 15 residues long. CDR1 and CDR2 (germline): SEHNR, FQNEAQ (reference sequence). V lost 1 base and J 7 bases, leaving 14 bases between the germline ends.

J is TRBJ2-5 and V is TRBV11-1, with TRBD2 identical over 14 bases. The J segment lost 6 bases and the V segment lost 5 bases, leaving 14 bases of the junction unmatched. CDR1 is SGHAT, CDR2 FQDESV, per germline (reference sequence). There are 18 residues in the CDR3. CDR3 nucleotides: TGTGCCAGCAGCCCTCCCGGACTAGCGGGGGGCCATTCAAAGACCCAGTACTTC. The encoded protein is CASSPPGLAGGHSKTQYF.

The genes are TRBV27 and TRBJ2-1; D is perhaps TRBD2 (6 bases). Trimming shortened V by 5 bases and J by 7 bases, and 12 bases separated the two germline ends. Germline lookup yields CDR1 MNHEY and CDR2 SMNVEV (reference sequence). The CDR3 has 13 amino acids. CDR3 sequence (DNA): TGTGCCAGCAGTCAGTTACTAGCAAATGAGCAGTTCTTC. Translated: CASSQLLANEQFF.

The chain is built from TRBV25-1 and TRBJ2-2; possibly TRBD2 for D (6 bases). With 5 bases removed from V and 6 bases from J, the gap between germline ends came to 16 bases. Germline CDR1 is MGHDK and CDR2 is SYGVNS. CDR3 length: 15 amino acids. Written as DNA, the CDR3 is TGTGCCAGCAGTACTCTTGGGGGGAAGTCCGGGGAGCTGTTTTTT. It specifies CASSTLGGKSGELFF.

The gene calls are TRBV11-3 and TRBJ2-1; the match to TRBD2 covers 10 bases. The CDR3 is made up of 15 amino acids. CDR1 and CDR2 from the germline V gene are SGHNT and YENEEA. With V trimmed by 5 bases and J by 7 bases, 8 bases remained unmatched. The CDR3 region has the DNA TGTGCCAGCAGCGAAGCGGGGGGGCTTCGTAATGAGCAGTTCTTC. It is translated as CASSEAGGLRNEQFF.

The chain joins TRBV30 to TRBJ2-5; D may be TRBD1 (6 bases). The CDR3 covers 12 residues. CDR1 GTSNPN and CDR2 SVGIG come from the germline V gene (reference sequence). V lost 7 bases, J lost 7 bases, and 16 bases lay in between. CDR3 coding DNA: TGTGCCTACCGGACAGATAAGGGGACCCAGTACTTC. Translated: CAYRTDKGTQYF.